The clone carrying this T cell receptor (beta chain) appeared many times. Its target is unknown. The junction had 6 bases not matched to a gene; V was cut back by 4 bases and J by 1 base. In germline, CDR1 is KGHSH, CDR2 LQKENI. The CDR3 sequence is 15 residues long. This entry is derived from a study of T cells in Graves' hyperthyroidism and ophthalmopathy. Study-wide results and caveats: Blood also held most thyroid clonotypes expanded beyond 0.001.

TCR beta CDR3 sequences were amplified from RNA transcripts. First-round RT-PCR targeting the TCR CDR3 was performed with the HTBI primer set. TCRdb reprocessed the multiplex PCR reads via MiXCR and lists one record per CDR3 protein. The sample yields hundreds of thousands of distinct CDR3 sequences, roughly 14% seen once. The receptor was derived from a woman aged 45-60 years with Graves' ophthalmopathy. The sample comprised blood. The gene calls are TRBV18 and TRBJ2-7; 8 nucleotides align to TRBD1. In nucleotides, the CDR3 is TGTGCCAGCTCACAAGGACAGGGAATTTCCTACGAGCAGTACTTC. The encoded protein is CASSQGQGISYEQYF.